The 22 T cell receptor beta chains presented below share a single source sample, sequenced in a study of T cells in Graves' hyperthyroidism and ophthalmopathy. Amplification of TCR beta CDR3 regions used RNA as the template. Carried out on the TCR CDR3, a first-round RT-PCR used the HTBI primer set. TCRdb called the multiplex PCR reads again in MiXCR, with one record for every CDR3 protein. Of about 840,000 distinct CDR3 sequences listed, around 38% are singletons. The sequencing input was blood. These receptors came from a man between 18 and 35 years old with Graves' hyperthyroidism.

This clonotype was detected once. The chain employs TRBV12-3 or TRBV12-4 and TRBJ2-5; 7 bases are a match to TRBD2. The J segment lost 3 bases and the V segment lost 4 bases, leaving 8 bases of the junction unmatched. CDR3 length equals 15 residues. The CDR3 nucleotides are TGTGCCAGCAGTTCTCCCCAGCGGGGCAAAGAGACCCAGTACTTC. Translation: CASSSPQRGKETQYF.

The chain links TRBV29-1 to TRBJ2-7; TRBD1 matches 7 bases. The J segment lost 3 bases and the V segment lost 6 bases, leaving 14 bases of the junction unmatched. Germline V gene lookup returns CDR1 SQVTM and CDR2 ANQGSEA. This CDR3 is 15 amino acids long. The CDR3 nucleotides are TGCAGCGTCGCCCCGACAGGGACCCTGGACTACGAGCAGTACTTC. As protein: CSVAPTGTLDYEQYF.

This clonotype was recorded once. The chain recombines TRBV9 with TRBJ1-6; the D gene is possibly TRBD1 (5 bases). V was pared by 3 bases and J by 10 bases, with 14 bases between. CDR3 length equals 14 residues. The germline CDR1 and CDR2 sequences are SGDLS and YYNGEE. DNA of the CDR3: TGTGCCAGCAGCGCCCGGGAAGGGGTCTCACCCCTCCACTTT. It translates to CASSAREGVSPLHF.

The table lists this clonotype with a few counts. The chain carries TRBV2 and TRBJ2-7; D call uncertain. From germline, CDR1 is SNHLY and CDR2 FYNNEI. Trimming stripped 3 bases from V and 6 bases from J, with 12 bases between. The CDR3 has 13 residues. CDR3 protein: CASSDVHPSEQYF. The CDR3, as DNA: TGTGCCAGCAGTGACGTGCACCCCTCCGAGCAGTACTTC.

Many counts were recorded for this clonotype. As DNA, the CDR3 is TGTGCCATCAGTGAGGAGGGACTAGCTTCCTACGAGCAGTACTTC. It specifies CAISEEGLASYEQYF. This sequence joins TRBV10-3 and TRBJ2-7; 9 bases are shared with TRBD2. Germline CDR1 ENHRY, CDR2 SYGVKD. J was trimmed by 1 base and V by 2 bases; bases with no gene match: 3. CDR3 length equals 15 residues.

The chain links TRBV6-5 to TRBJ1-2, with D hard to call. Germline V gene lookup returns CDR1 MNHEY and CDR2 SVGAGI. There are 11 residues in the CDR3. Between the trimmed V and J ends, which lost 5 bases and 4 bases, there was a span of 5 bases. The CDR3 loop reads CASSHTYGYTF. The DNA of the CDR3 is TGTGCCAGCAGTCATACCTATGGCTACACCTTC.

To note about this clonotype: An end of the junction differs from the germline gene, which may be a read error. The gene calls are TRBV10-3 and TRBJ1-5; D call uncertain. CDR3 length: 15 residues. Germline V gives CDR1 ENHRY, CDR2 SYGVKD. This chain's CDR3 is CASSYYSSNSQPQHF. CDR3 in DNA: TGTGCCAGCAGTTACTATTCCTCTAACTCCCAGCCCCAGCATTTT.

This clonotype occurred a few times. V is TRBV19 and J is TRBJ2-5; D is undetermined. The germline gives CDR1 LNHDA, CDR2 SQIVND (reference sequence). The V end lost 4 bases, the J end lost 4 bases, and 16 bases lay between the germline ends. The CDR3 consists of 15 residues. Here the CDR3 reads CASSTPGEALETQYF. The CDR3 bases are TGTGCCAGTAGTACCCCGGGCGAGGCGTTAGAGACCCAGTACTTC.

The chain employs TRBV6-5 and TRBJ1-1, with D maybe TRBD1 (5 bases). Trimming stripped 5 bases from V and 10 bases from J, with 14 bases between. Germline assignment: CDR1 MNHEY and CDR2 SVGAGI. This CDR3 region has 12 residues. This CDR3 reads CASSPPGRGAFF. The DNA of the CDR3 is TGTGCCAGCAGTCCCCCGGGGCGGGGAGCTTTCTTT.

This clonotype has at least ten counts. Written as DNA, the CDR3 is TGTGCCAGGTACCGTGAGGGGGCTGGCAATCAGCCCCAGCATTTT. It is translated as CARYREGAGNQPQHF. V usage is TRBV19 and J usage is TRBJ1-5; 7 nucleotides match TRBD1. Per germline, CDR1 LNHDA and CDR2 SQIVND (reference sequence). With V trimmed by 9 bases and J by 2 bases, 10 bases remained unmatched. The CDR3 covers 15 residues.

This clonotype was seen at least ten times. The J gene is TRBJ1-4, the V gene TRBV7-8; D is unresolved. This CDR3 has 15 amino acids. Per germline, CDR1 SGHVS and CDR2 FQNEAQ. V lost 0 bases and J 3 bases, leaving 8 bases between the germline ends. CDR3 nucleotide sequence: TGTGCCAGCAGCTTAGCGCCCCAGTCTAATGAAAAACTGTTTTTT. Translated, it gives CASSLAPQSNEKLFF.

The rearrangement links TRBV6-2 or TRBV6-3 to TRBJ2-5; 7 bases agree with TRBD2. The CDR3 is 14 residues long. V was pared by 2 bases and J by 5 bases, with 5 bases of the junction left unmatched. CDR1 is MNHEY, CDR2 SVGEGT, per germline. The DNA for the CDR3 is TGTGCCAGCAGTTACGCCGGGAGGAGGGAGACCCAGTACTTC. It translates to CASSYAGRRETQYF.

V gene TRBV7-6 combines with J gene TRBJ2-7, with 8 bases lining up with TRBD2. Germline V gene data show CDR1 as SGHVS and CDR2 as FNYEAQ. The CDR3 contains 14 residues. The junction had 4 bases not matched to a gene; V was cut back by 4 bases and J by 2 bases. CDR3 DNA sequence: TGTGCCAGCAGCTGGGCCGGGGGGGCCTACGAGCAGTACTTC. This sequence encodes CASSWAGGAYEQYF.

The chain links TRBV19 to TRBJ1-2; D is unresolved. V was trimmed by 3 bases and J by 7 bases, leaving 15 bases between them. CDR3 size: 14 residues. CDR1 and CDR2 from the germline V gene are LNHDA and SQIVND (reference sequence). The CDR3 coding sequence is TGTGCCAGTAGTATCGGGGTACCAAGGAGTGGCTACACCTTC. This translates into CASSIGVPRSGYTF.

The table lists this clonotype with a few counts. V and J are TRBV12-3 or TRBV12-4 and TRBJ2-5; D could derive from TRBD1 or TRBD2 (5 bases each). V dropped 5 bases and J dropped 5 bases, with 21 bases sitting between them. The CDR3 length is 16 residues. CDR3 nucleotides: TGTGCCAGCAGTCCCAACGGTCCCGGGGCGGTGGAGACCCAGTACTTC. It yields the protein CASSPNGPGAVETQYF.

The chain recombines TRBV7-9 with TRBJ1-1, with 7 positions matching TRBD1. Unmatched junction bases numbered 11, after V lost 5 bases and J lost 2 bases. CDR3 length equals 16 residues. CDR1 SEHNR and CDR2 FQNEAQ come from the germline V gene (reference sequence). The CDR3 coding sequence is TGTGCCAGCAGCCCAGGGCACAGGGGCCTAAACACTGAAGCTTTCTTT. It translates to CASSPGHRGLNTEAFF.

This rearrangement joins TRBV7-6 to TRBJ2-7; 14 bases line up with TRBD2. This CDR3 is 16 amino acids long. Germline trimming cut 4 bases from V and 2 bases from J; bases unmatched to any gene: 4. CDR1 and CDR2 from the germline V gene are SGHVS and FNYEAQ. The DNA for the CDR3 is TGTGCCAGCAGCTCCGGGACTAGCGGGGGACCCTACGAGCAGTACTTC. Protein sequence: CASSSGTSGGPYEQYF.

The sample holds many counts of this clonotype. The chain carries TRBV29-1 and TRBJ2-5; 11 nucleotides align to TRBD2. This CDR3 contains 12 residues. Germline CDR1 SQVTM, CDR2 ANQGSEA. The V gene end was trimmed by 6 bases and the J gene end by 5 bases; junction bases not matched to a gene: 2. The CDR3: CSVRLAGETQYF. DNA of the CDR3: TGCAGCGTGAGACTAGCGGGGGAGACCCAGTACTTC.

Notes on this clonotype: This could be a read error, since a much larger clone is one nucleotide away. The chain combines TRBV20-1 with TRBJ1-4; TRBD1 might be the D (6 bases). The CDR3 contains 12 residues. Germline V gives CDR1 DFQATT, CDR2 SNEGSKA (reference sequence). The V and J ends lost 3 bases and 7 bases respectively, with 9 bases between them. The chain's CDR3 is CSASGGGEKLFF. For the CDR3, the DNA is TGCAGTGCTAGTGGAGGGGGTGAAAAACTGTTTTTT.

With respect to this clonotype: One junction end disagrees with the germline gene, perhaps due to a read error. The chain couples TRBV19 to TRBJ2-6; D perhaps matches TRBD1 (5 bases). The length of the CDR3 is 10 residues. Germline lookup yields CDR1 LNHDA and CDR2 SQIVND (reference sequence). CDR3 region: CASRQNTEAF. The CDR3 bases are TGTGCCAGTCGACAGAACACTGAAGCTTTC.

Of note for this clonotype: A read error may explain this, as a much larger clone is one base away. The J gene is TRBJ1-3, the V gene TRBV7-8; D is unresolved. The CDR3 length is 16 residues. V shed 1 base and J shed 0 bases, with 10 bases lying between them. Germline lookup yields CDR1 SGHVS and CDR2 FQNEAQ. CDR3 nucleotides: TGTGCCAGCAGCTTAGTGGAGGGAAGCTCTGGAAACACCATATATTTT. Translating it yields CASSLVEGSSGNTIYF.

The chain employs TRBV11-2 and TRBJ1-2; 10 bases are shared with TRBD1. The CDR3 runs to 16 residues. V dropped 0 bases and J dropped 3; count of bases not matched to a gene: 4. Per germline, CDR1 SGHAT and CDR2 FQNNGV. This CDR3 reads CASSLDGTGVYYGYTF. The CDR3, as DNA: TGTGCCAGCAGCTTAGATGGGACAGGGGTTTACTATGGCTACACCTTC.